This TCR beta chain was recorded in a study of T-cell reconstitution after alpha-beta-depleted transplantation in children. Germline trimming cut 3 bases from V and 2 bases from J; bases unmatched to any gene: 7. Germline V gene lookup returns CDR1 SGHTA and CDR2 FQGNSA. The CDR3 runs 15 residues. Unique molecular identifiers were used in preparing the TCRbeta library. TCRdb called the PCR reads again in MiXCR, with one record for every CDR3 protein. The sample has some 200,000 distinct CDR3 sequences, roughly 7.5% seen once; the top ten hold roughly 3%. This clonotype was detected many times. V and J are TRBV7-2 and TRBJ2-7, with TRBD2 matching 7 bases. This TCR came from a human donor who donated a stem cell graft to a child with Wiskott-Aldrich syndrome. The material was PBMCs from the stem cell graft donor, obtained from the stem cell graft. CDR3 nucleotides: TGTGCCAGCAGCTTGGACTACCGGGAGGCCTACGAGCAGTACTTC. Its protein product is CASSLDYREAYEQYF.